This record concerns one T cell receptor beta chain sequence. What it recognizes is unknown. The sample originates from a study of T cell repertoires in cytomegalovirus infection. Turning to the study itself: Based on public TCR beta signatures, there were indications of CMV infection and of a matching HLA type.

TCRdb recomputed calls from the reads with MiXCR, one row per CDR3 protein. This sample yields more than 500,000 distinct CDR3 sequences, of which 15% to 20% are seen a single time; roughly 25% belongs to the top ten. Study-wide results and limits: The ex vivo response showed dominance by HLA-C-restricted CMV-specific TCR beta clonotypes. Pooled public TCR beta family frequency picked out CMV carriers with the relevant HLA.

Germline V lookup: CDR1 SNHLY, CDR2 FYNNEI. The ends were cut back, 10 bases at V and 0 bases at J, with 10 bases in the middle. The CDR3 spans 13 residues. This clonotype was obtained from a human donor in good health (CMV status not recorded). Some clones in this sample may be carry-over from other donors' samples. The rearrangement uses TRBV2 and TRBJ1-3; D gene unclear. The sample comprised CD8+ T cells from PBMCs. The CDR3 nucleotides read TGTGCCACGGTCTCGAGCTCTGGAAACACCATATATTTT. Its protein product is CATVSSSGNTIYF.